The clone carrying this TCR beta chain was picked up many times. The source material, RNA transcripts, was used to amplify TCR beta CDR3 regions. HTBI primers were employed in a first-round RT-PCR of the TCR CDR3. TCRdb recomputed calls from the multiplex PCR reads with MiXCR, one row per CDR3 protein. Of around 440,000 distinct CDR3 sequences in the sample, 15% to 18% are singletons; the top ten hold around 7%. The entry originates in a study of T cells in Graves' hyperthyroidism and ophthalmopathy. The V end was cut by 6 bases, the J end by 2 bases, with 11 bases between. This CDR3 is built from 15 residues.

The chain joins TRBV12-3 or TRBV12-4 to TRBJ2-6, with a weak D call TRBD1 (6 bases). The TCR sequence derives from a woman aged 18-30 years with Graves' hyperthyroidism. Input material: blood. The CDR3: CASRLRGTGANVLTF. In DNA, the CDR3 is TGTGCCAGCAGACTCAGGGGTACTGGGGCCAACGTCCTGACTTTC.